The clone carrying this T cell receptor (beta chain) was recorded at least ten times. Researchers barred patients who had uncontrolled infection, other autoimmune disease, pregnancy or lactation. About 10 ml of fresh peripheral blood supplied the PBMCs. V was pared by 2 bases and J by 3 bases, with 11 bases between. This CDR3 has 14 residues. CDR1 is KGHSY, CDR2 FQNENV, per germline. This record comes from a study of T cells in Graves' hyperthyroidism and ophthalmopathy. Amplified TCR beta CDR3 regions derived from RNA transcripts. The HTBI primer set drove a first-round RT-PCR of the TCR CDR3. One entry per CDR3 protein results from TCRdb running MiXCR on the multiplex PCR reads. The repertoire has fewer than 250,000 distinct CDR3 sequences, about a sixth of them found once; the top ten carry around 30%.

This TCR derives from a woman younger than 35 with Graves' ophthalmopathy. Sequenced material: blood. J is TRBJ2-7 and V is TRBV16, with D uncertain. Here the CDR3 DNA reads TGTGCCAGCAGCCAAAATCTAGGGAACTACGAGCAGTACTTC. Its translation is CASSQNLGNYEQYF.